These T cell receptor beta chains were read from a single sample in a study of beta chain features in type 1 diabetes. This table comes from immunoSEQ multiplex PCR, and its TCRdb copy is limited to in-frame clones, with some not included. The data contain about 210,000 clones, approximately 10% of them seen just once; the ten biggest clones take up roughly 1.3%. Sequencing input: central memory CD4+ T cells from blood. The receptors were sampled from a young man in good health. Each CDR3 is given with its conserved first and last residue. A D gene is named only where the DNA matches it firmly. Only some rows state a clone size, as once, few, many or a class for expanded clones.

CDR3nt: TGTGCCACCCGGAGACAGGGATCCTACGAGCAGTACTTC
CDR3aa: CATRRQGSYEQYF
d_gene: TRBD1
abundance: -
v_gene: TRBV27
j_gene: TRBJ2-7

CDR3nt: TGTGCCAGCAGATTTGATAGCTCCTACAATGAGCAGTTCTTC
CDR3aa: CASRFDSSYNEQFF
d_gene: -
abundance: many
v_gene: TRBV2
j_gene: TRBJ2-1

CDR3nt: TGTGCCAGCAGCCAACTACAGGGAGGATCCCAGTACTTC
CDR3aa: CASSQLQGGSQYF
d_gene: -
abundance: few
v_gene: TRBV14
j_gene: TRBJ2-5

CDR3nt: TGTGCCAGCACCCAGAGGGCTGAGGGCAATCAGCCCCAGCATTTT
CDR3aa: CASTQRAEGNQPQHF
d_gene: -
abundance: -
v_gene: TRBV2
j_gene: TRBJ1-5

CDR3nt: TGCAGCGTGTCCCGAGGGGCTTCCTACGAGCAGTACTTC
CDR3aa: CSVSRGASYEQYF
d_gene: -
abundance: few
v_gene: TRBV29-1
j_gene: TRBJ2-7

CDR3nt: TGCAGCGTAAGTGACGGGCCAGATACGCAGTATTTT
CDR3aa: CSVSDGPDTQYF
d_gene: -
abundance: few
v_gene: TRBV29-1
j_gene: TRBJ2-3

CDR3nt: TGTGCCTGGAGTGTAGGGCAGAAATATGGCTACACCTTC
CDR3aa: CAWSVGQKYGYTF
d_gene: -
abundance: few
v_gene: TRBV30
j_gene: TRBJ1-2

CDR3nt: TGCAGTGCTAGCCTTGTCGAGCAGTACTTC
CDR3aa: CSASLVEQYF
d_gene: -
abundance: few
v_gene: TRBV20-1
j_gene: TRBJ2-7

CDR3nt: TGCAGCGTTGGACGGCGGGAGGTCAACAATGAGCAGTTCTTC
CDR3aa: CSVGRREVNNEQFF
d_gene: TRBD2
abundance: few
v_gene: TRBV29-1
j_gene: TRBJ2-1

CDR3nt: TGTGCCAGCAGCTTGGGTAGCGGCACAGATACGCAGTATTTT
CDR3aa: CASSLGSGTDTQYF
d_gene: -
abundance: many
v_gene: TRBV5-6
j_gene: TRBJ2-3

CDR3nt: TGTGCCAGCAGCTTAGGGAGCGTTTCTGGCAATGAGCAGTTCTTC
CDR3aa: CASSLGSVSGNEQFF
d_gene: -
abundance: few
v_gene: TRBV11-2
j_gene: TRBJ2-1

CDR3nt: TGTGCCTGGAGTGTAAGACAGGGCTTAACTGAAGCTTTCTTT
CDR3aa: CAWSVRQGLTEAFF
d_gene: TRBD1
abundance: -
v_gene: TRBV30
j_gene: TRBJ1-1